This TCR beta chain was obtained from a study of blood T cell repertoires in COVID-19. About the research overall: COVID-19 samples from acute and convalescent phases originated in the United States, Italy and Spain.

Per the original methods: Researchers report that nucleated cell counts were estimated from reference gene primer amplification. This table comes from immunoSEQ multiplex PCR, and its TCRdb copy is limited to in-frame clones, with some not included. V and J calls and clone size come straight from that table; D and trimming were deduced from the DNA. The table includes roughly 150,000 clones, just over 90% detected once. V gave up 4 bases and J gave up 9 bases; unmatched junction bases: 6. The CDR3 runs to 14 residues. Germline V lookup: CDR1 SGHNT, CDR2 YYREEE (reference sequence). Sequences were obtained from peripheral blood. This clonotype was sampled from a man younger than 30 with COVID-19, enrolled during active disease. The chain uses TRBV5-4 and TRBJ2-7; 14 positions agree with TRBD2. The CDR3 sequence is CASSPGLAGGVQYF. CDR3 nucleotides: TGTGCCAGCAGCCCTGGACTAGCGGGAGGCGTGCAGTACTTC. The variable domain in full, with the rest retrieved from reference TRBV5-4 and TRBJ2-7, is ETGVTQSPTHLIKTRGQQVTLRCSSQSGHNTVSWYQQALGQGPQFIFQYYREEENGRGNFPPRFSGLQFPNYSSELNVNALELDDSALYLCASSPGLAGGVQYFGPGTRLTVT.